This T cell receptor (beta chain) stems from a study of T cells of healthy individuals. This clonotype was detected a few times. The trim removed 0 bases at V and 7 bases at J, leaving 4 bases unmatched. CDR3 size: 15 residues. Germline V CDR1 and CDR2: SGHTA, FQGNSA. TCRdb reprocessed the 5' RACE reads with MiXCR, giving one entry per CDR3 protein. The sample has 100,000 or so distinct CDR3 sequences, approximately 15% seen once. The sequence came from a human donor in good health. The chain is built from TRBV7-2 and TRBJ1-2, with TRBD1 matching over 11 bases. The DNA for the CDR3 is TGTGCCAGCAGCTTAGCTTGGACAGGGGGCTTTGGCTACACCTTC. Translated, it gives CASSLAWTGGFGYTF.